Listed below are T cell receptor beta chains from one sample, sequenced in a study of cytomegalovirus exposure and HLA in healthy donors. TCRdb's copy holds only in-frame clones and misses some; the assay was immunoSEQ multiplex PCR. This sample carries 160,000 or so clones, around 73% of them seen once, and the ten largest clones take about 1.3%. Sequenced input: PBMCs. The receptor set was obtained from a male donor in good health and CMV-seronegative. CDR3s include the opening cysteine and the closing phenylalanine or tryptophan. D genes are given only for firm matches. The listing skips clone size in some rows; elsewhere it reads once, few, many or a size class.

j_call d_call clone_size v_call cdr3_aa cdr3_nt
TRBJ2-7 TRBD2 . TRBV7-3 CASSLSGGGNHEQYF TGTGCCAGCAGCTTAAGTGGGGGGGGGAACCACGAGCAGTACTTC
TRBJ1-2 . . TRBV19 CASSIVRTDYGYTF TGTGCCAGTAGTATAGTGAGGACAGACTATGGCTACACCTTC
TRBJ2-1 . . TRBV9 CASSVGRGGSYNEQFF TGTGCCAGCAGCGTAGGTAGAGGGGGCTCCTACAATGAGCAGTTCTTC
TRBJ2-1 . . TRBV5-4 CASSLGGRDNEQFF TGTGCCAGCAGCTTGGGAGGCCGCGACAATGAGCAGTTCTTC
TRBJ2-1 TRBD2 . TRBV11-2 CASSLEGLAGVGEQFF TGTGCCAGCAGCTTAGAAGGACTAGCGGGAGTAGGGGAGCAGTTCTTC
TRBJ2-5 . . TRBV28 CASSSLRETQYF TGTGCCAGCAGTTCGTTGAGGGAGACCCAGTACTTC
TRBJ2-3 TRBD2 few TRBV15 CATSRVGGSGTDTQYF TGTGCCACCAGCAGAGTCGGGGGGTCCGGCACAGATACGCAGTATTTT
TRBJ1-3 . . TRBV6-6 CASSSTGVSGNTIYF TGTGCCAGCAGTTCCACCGGGGTCTCTGGAAACACCATATATTTT
TRBJ2-3 TRBD2 . TRBV27 CASSLLAGAPSDTQYF TGTGCCAGCAGTTTATTAGCGGGAGCTCCCTCAGATACGCAGTATTTT
TRBJ2-7 TRBD2 . TRBV28 CASSGVAGVVYEQYF TGTGCCAGCAGTGGGGTAGCGGGAGTTGTTTACGAGCAGTACTTC
TRBJ2-1 TRBD2 . TRBV4-3 CASSQDVVAGEDRFF TGCGCCAGCAGCCAAGATGTGGTAGCGGGAGAGGACCGGTTCTTC
TRBJ2-5 TRBD2 . TRBV6-5 CASSELAGMETQYF TGTGCCAGCAGTGAACTAGCGGGGATGGAGACCCAGTACTTC
TRBJ2-3 . . TRBV7-9 CASSLAPDTQYF TGTGCCAGCAGCTTAGCTCCGGATACGCAGTATTTT
TRBJ1-2 TRBD1 few TRBV5-4 CASSLVGQGSYTF TGTGCCAGCAGCTTGGTCGGACAGGGGAGCTACACCTTC
TRBJ2-3 . few TRBV6-5 CASSWQGGDTQYF TGTGCCAGCAGTTGGCAGGGAGGAGATACGCAGTATTTT
TRBJ1-4 TRBD1 . TRBV5-6 CASSSAGTGVWELFF TGTGCCAGCAGTTCTGCCGGGACAGGGGTTTGGGAACTGTTTTTT
TRBJ1-4 . . TRBV6-1 CASSEAGITTNEKLFF TGTGCCAGCAGTGAAGCGGGCATTACAACTAATGAAAAACTGTTTTTT
TRBJ1-5 . . TRBV5-4 CASSFGGMEAPQHF TGTGCCAGCAGCTTTGGAGGAATGGAGGCGCCCCAGCATTTT
TRBJ2-7 TRBD1 . TRBV5-1 CASSFDRGLWDEQYF TGCGCCAGCAGCTTCGACAGGGGATTATGGGACGAGCAGTACTTC
TRBJ2-3 . . TRBV7-3 CASSPGIPGTDTQYF TGTGCCAGCAGCCCCGGGATTCCTGGCACAGATACGCAGTATTTT
TRBJ2-7 TRBD2 few TRBV7-8 CASSPGGGQATLNPYEQYF TGTGCCAGCAGCCCGGGAGGAGGTCAGGCGACCCTCAATCCCTACGAGCAGTACTTC
TRBJ2-6 TRBD1 . TRBV19 CASSRGQASGANVLTF TGTGCCAGTAGTAGAGGACAGGCCTCTGGGGCCAACGTCCTGACTTTC
TRBJ1-4 . . TRBV9 CASSLSPGRVGEKLFF TGTGCCAGCAGCTTATCCCCAGGGCGCGTTGGGGAAAAACTGTTTTTT
TRBJ2-7 . once TRBV5-6 CASSSGQWEQYF TGTGCCAGCAGCTCTGGACAGTGGGAGCAGTACTTC
TRBJ2-7 . . TRBV7-9 CSSSSNRYEQYF TGTTCCAGCAGCTCTAACAGATACGAGCAGTACTTC
TRBJ2-7 . few TRBV28 CASSPLDRHNYEQYF TGTGCCAGCAGTCCCCTCGACAGGCACAACTACGAGCAGTACTTC
TRBJ2-5 TRBD2 . TRBV10-1 CASSGTTRKGETQYF TGCGCCAGCAGCGGGACTACCCGGAAGGGAGAGACCCAGTACTTC
TRBJ1-3 . . TRBV28 CASSLPQGIGNTIYF TGTGCCAGCAGTTTACCACAGGGCATTGGAAACACCATATATTTT
TRBJ2-1 . . TRBV18 CASSPLRSHNEQFF TGTGCCAGCTCACCATTACGGTCTCACAATGAGCAGTTCTTC
TRBJ2-3 TRBD2 . TRBV5-4 CASRQLAGATDTQYF TGTGCCAGCAGGCAACTAGCGGGGGCCACAGATACGCAGTATTTT
TRBJ1-1 . . TRBV28 CASTGAEAFF TGTGCCAGCACGGGTGCTGAAGCTTTCTTT
TRBJ1-2 TRBD1 . TRBV29-1 CSVAGQQNGYTF TGCAGCGTTGCGGGACAGCAGAATGGCTACACCTTC
TRBJ2-7 TRBD1 . TRBV28 CASRTGLAYEQYF TGTGCCAGCAGGACAGGGTTGGCCTACGAGCAGTACTTC
TRBJ1-1 TRBD1 . TRBV7-9 CASSPGGTVNTEAFF TGTGCCAGCAGCCCTGGCGGGACAGTGAACACTGAAGCTTTCTTT
TRBJ2-7 . few TRBV5-1 CASSLEQGPTYEQYF TGCGCCAGCAGCTTGGAACAGGGCCCGACCTACGAGCAGTACTTC
TRBJ2-1 TRBD1 few TRBV19 CASSSDRGRNEQFF TGTGCCAGTAGCTCAGACAGGGGGCGAAATGAGCAGTTCTTC
TRBJ2-7 TRBD1 . TRBV28 CASSPPGGHTYEQYF TGTGCCAGCAGTCCTCCAGGGGGACATACCTACGAGCAGTACTTC
TRBJ1-3 . . TRBV7-2 CASSLGGRGGVQGNTIYF TGTGCCAGCAGCTTAGGGGGGCGCGGGGGGGTCCAAGGAAACACCATATATTTT
TRBJ2-5 TRBD1 . TRBV25-1 CASSDGTGQETQYF TGTGCCAGCAGTGATGGGACAGGCCAAGAGACCCAGTACTTC
TRBJ1-2 . . TRBV7-2 CASSLGTPYGYTF TGTGCCAGCAGCTTAGGGACACCCTATGGCTACACCTTC
TRBJ1-2 TRBD1 . TRBV6-5 CASSTDRGWGYGYTF TGTGCCAGCAGCACCGACAGGGGGTGGGGGTACGGCTACACCTTC
TRBJ2-7 TRBD2 few TRBV27 CASSALAGGPYEQYF TGTGCCAGCAGTGCCTTAGCGGGAGGTCCCTACGAGCAGTACTTC
TRBJ1-5 . . TRBV7-8 CATILARDISNQPQHF TGTGCTACAATATTGGCCCGGGACATTAGCAATCAGCCCCAGCATTTT
TRBJ2-1 TRBD2 . TRBV5-4 CASSMGLAGGYNEQFF TGTGCCAGCAGCATGGGACTAGCGGGAGGGTACAATGAGCAGTTCTTC
TRBJ2-2 . . TRBV7-2 CASSLQGTGTNTGELFF TGTGCCAGCAGCTTACAGGGAACAGGGACGAACACCGGGGAGCTGTTTTTT
TRBJ1-5 . . TRBV6-6 CASSYAGRLSNQPQHF TGTGCCAGCAGTTACGCTGGCCGTCTTAGCAATCAGCCCCAGCATTTT
TRBJ2-7 TRBD2 once TRBV27 CASSLSGTSEQYF TGTGCCAGCAGTTTATCAGGGACTAGCGAGCAGTACTTC
TRBJ2-1 TRBD1 . TRBV6-5 CASSFRGFNEQFF TGTGCCAGCAGTTTCAGGGGGTTCAATGAGCAGTTCTTC